Presented here are 24 T cell receptor beta chains from one specimen sequenced in a study of blood T cell repertoires in COVID-19. Generated by immunoSEQ multiplex PCR, the TCRdb table keeps only in-frame clones and is missing some. The sample includes 200,000 to 250,000 clones, approximately 85% of them seen just once. The sample taken for sequencing was PBMCs or T cells enriched from blood (not recorded which). The receptors here all came from a woman aged 45-59 years with acute COVID-19.

This clone was counted a few times. The V and J genes are TRBV13 and TRBJ2-3, with 7 positions matching TRBD1. V dropped 1 base and J dropped 2; count of bases not matched to a gene: 15. The CDR3 length is 19 residues. Germline V gene lookup returns CDR1 PRHDT and CDR2 FYEKMQ (reference sequence). CDR3 loop: CASSLVGTRQGPVTDTQYF. CDR3 coding DNA: TGTGCCAGCAGCTTAGTTGGAACCCGACAGGGACCCGTCACAGATACGCAGTATTTT.

As concerns this clone: Other DNA sequences of this sample code for an identical CDR3. V usage is TRBV7-9 and J usage is TRBJ2-7; D remains unclear. Deletions cut 4 bases from V and 4 bases from J, with 8 bases between. The CDR3 spans 12 residues. CDR1 is SEHNR and CDR2 is FQNEAQ in the germline V gene (reference sequence). This CDR3 reads CASSSTPYEQYF. The CDR3 coding sequence is TGTGCCAGCAGCTCGACACCTTACGAGCAGTACTTC.

This chain connects TRBV30 to TRBJ1-2; D gene uncertain. Trimming left V 3 bases short and J 3 bases short, with 8 bases between. The germline V gene encodes CDR1 GTSNPN and CDR2 SVGIG (reference sequence). The CDR3 spans 12 residues. Here the CDR3 reads CAWSDQDYGYTF. The CDR3 nucleotides read TGTGCCTGGAGCGACCAGGACTATGGCTACACCTTC.

This clone turned up a few times. The V and J genes are TRBV3-1 (or the pseudogene TRBV3-2) and TRBJ2-1; 12 positions agree with TRBD2. Trimming at V came to 1 base and at J to 10 bases, leaving 8 bases not matched to a gene. Per the germline V gene, CDR1 is LGHDT and CDR2 is YNNKEL (reference sequence). This CDR3 region has 16 residues. The CDR3 region has the DNA TGTGCCAGCAGCCAAGCCTCTAGCGGGGGGGCCAGGGAGCAGTTCTTC. It translates to CASSQASSGGAREQFF.

The J gene is TRBJ1-5, the V gene TRBV3-1 (or the pseudogene TRBV3-2); D is unresolved. This CDR3 contains 14 residues. The ends were cut back, 0 bases at V and 4 bases at J, with 7 bases in the middle. Germline V lookup: CDR1 LGHDT, CDR2 YNNKEL (reference sequence). CDR3 sequence: CASSQETKNQPQHF. The CDR3, as DNA: TGTGCCAGCAGCCAAGAGACAAAGAATCAGCCCCAGCATTTT.

The J gene is TRBJ1-3, the V gene TRBV7-2, with 7 positions matching TRBD1. The CDR3 has 15 amino acids. The germline CDR1 and CDR2 sequences are SGHTA and FQGNSA. The trim removed 6 bases at V and 1 base at J, leaving 6 bases unmatched. CDR3 nucleotide sequence: TGTGCCAGCAGACCCACGACAGGGTCTGGAAACACCATATATTTT. Translating gives CASRPTTGSGNTIYF.

V usage is TRBV28 and J usage is TRBJ2-2, with D unresolved. V lost 4 bases and J 1 base, leaving 7 bases between the germline ends. Germline V gene lookup returns CDR1 MDHEN and CDR2 SYDVKM. This CDR3 region has 14 residues. The CDR3 region has the DNA TGTGCCAGCAGTTCTGGCGGGAACACCGGGGAGCTGTTTTTT. Its protein is CASSSGGNTGELFF.

The chain recombines TRBV7-3 with TRBJ2-7, with TRBD2 matching over 9 bases. The CDR3 is made up of 14 amino acids. The V gene's germline CDR1 is SGHTA and CDR2 FQGTGA. The trim removed 5 bases at V and 2 bases at J, leaving 4 bases unmatched. CDR3: CASSPGTSPYEQYF. The CDR3 DNA reads as TGTGCCAGCAGCCCCGGGACTAGCCCCTACGAGCAGTACTTC.

The DNA for the CDR3 is TGTGCCAGTAGTACGCTGGGGCAGGGGTTCGGCTCACCCCTCCACTTT. Encoded protein: CASSTLGQGFGSPLHF. V usage is TRBV19 and J usage is TRBJ1-6, with D tentatively TRBD1 (6 bases). The CDR3 spans 16 residues. Trimming removed 4 bases at V and 10 bases at J, with 20 bases between. Germline V gives CDR1 LNHDA, CDR2 SQIVND (reference sequence).

This clone was detected only once. CDR3 loop: CASSSSTGVHEKLFF. The CDR3 nucleotides are TGTGCCAGCAGCTCCTCGACAGGGGTTCATGAAAAACTGTTTTTT. The rearrangement links TRBV7-7 to TRBJ1-4; TRBD1 matches 8 bases. This CDR3 comprises 15 residues. J was trimmed by 6 bases and V by 4 bases; bases with no gene match: 7. From germline, CDR1 is SSHAT and CDR2 FNYEAQ (reference sequence).

This clone was recorded only once. This sample includes further DNA sequences coding for the same CDR3. V and J are TRBV27 and TRBJ1-2; D remains ambiguous. The germline gives CDR1 MNHEY, CDR2 SMNVEV (reference sequence). The V and J ends lost 2 bases and 4 bases respectively, with 8 bases between them. The CDR3 has 13 amino acids. This CDR3 is CASSLTQSYGYTF. CDR3 sequence (DNA): TGTGCCAGCAGTTTAACACAATCCTATGGCTACACCTTC.

V usage is TRBV28 and J usage is TRBJ2-4, with 9 nucleotides matching TRBD1. V trimming: 3 bases; J trimming: 9 bases; junction bases outside the gene matches: 6. CDR1 is MDHEN and CDR2 is SYDVKM in the germline V gene. The CDR3 is 14 residues long. The CDR3 DNA is TGTGCCAGCAGTTTGGGACAGGGTTTTGGCATTCAGTACTTC. Protein: CASSLGQGFGIQYF.

CDR3 bases: TGTGCCAGCAGCCAGGGGGCAGGGGGAAAGGAGGTACACCTCCACTTT. This sequence encodes CASSQGAGGKEVHLHF. The gene calls are TRBV9 and TRBJ1-6, with TRBD1 matching 8 bases. This CDR3 spans 16 amino acids. From germline, CDR1 is SGDLS and CDR2 YYNGEE. V lost 4 bases to trimming and J lost 15 bases; unmatched junction nucleotides: 18.

This chain uses TRBV4-1 with TRBJ1-5; TRBD1 is a possible D gene (6 bases). The CDR3 is made up of 16 amino acids. From germline, CDR1 is MGHRA and CDR2 YSYEKL. Between the trimmed V and J ends, which lost 1 base and 4 bases, there was a span of 14 bases. DNA for the CDR3: TGCGCCAGCAGCCAAGGTCAACAGGGCTTAAATCAGCCCCAGCATTTT. This gives the protein CASSQGQQGLNQPQHF.

The chain couples TRBV18 to TRBJ2-3, with TRBD2 identical over 11 bases. Germline-derived CDR1 and CDR2 are KGHSH and LQKENI. This CDR3 is built from 17 residues. J gave up 2 bases and V 3 bases, and 7 bases lay outside the gene matches. The CDR3 nucleotides read TGTGCCAGCTCACCTAATCCTAGCGGGGGGTTCACAGATACGCAGTATTTT. This encodes CASSPNPSGGFTDTQYF.

This clone was picked up one time. J is TRBJ1-1 and V is TRBV5-4; the D is unclear. V was pared by 3 bases and J by 6 bases, with 9 bases between. Germline CDR1 and CDR2: SGHNT and YYREEE (reference sequence). This CDR3 spans 12 amino acids. CDR3 sequence reads: CASSSWASEAFF. The CDR3 DNA follows: TGTGCCAGCAGCTCGTGGGCTTCTGAAGCTTTCTTT. Using reference TRBV5-4 and TRBJ1-1 for the parts outside the CDR3, the full variable domain is ETGVTQSPTHLIKTRGQQVTLRCSSQSGHNTVSWYQQALGQGPQFIFQYYREEENGRGNFPPRFSGLQFPNYSSELNVNALELDDSALYLCASSSWASEAFFGQGTRLTVV.

This sequence joins TRBV3-1 (or the pseudogene TRBV3-2) and TRBJ2-7, with TRBD2 matching 7 bases. The trim removed 4 bases at V and 3 bases at J, leaving 6 bases unmatched. The germline gives CDR1 LGHDT, CDR2 YNNKEL (reference sequence). The CDR3 extends over 14 amino acids. DNA for the CDR3: TGTGCCAGCAGCCTGTTCCGGGACTACTACGAGCAGTACTTC. Translated, it gives CASSLFRDYYEQYF.

This clone was seen a single time. The V gene is TRBV5-1, the J gene TRBJ2-2, with TRBD2 identical over 11 bases. J lost 4 bases, V lost 4 bases, and 12 bases had no gene match. From germline, CDR1 is SGHRS and CDR2 YFSETQ. The CDR3 consists of 18 residues. Here the CDR3 DNA reads TGCGCCAGCAGCCTTTACTTCACTAGCGGGGGAAGCACCGGGGAGCTGTTTTTT. Translating gives CASSLYFTSGGSTGELFF.

V and J are TRBV30 and TRBJ1-5; tentatively, D is TRBD1 (5 bases). There are 18 residues in the CDR3. V lost 0 bases and J lost 4, with 22 bases in between. Germline loops: CDR1 GTSNPN, CDR2 SVGIG (reference sequence). CDR3 sequence (DNA): TGTGCCTGGAGTGTTACCAGGGACTCAATGGGGGGGAATCAGCCCCAGCATTTT. Encoded protein: CAWSVTRDSMGGNQPQHF.

The chain is built from TRBV7-9 and TRBJ1-1, with 10 bases aligning to TRBD1. Germline assignment: CDR1 SEHNR and CDR2 FQNEAQ (reference sequence). Trimming took 5 bases from V and 1 from J; bases not matched to a gene: 7. This CDR3 comprises 16 residues. CDR3 amino acids: CASSLKRTGGNTEAFF. The DNA of the CDR3 is TGTGCCAGCAGCCTTAAAAGGACAGGGGGGAACACTGAAGCTTTCTTT.

V and J are TRBV14 and TRBJ2-5; TRBD2 aligns across 12 bases. Germline values: CDR1 SGHDN, CDR2 FVKESK. V lost 1 base to trimming and J lost 7 bases; unmatched junction nucleotides: 7. This CDR3 has 16 residues. CDR3 loop: CASSQATSGGGVTQYF. The CDR3 DNA sequence: TGTGCCAGCAGCCAAGCGACTAGCGGGGGAGGGGTGACCCAGTACTTC.

V and J are TRBV15 and TRBJ2-2, with D perhaps TRBD2 (6 bases). Trimming pared 0 bases from V and 4 bases from J, leaving 12 bases between. Per the germline V gene, CDR1 is LNHNV and CDR2 is YYDKDF (reference sequence). The CDR3 runs to 16 residues. This CDR3 reads CATSRDLGGSTGELFF. The CDR3 bases are TGTGCCACCAGCAGAGATCTGGGAGGATCCACCGGGGAGCTGTTTTTT.

This clone came up once. This chain links TRBV5-1 with TRBJ1-5, with 10 nucleotides matching TRBD1. CDR1 and CDR2 from the germline V gene are SGHRS and YFSETQ. This CDR3 contains 14 residues. The junction had 7 bases not matched to a gene; V was cut back by 5 bases and J by 8 bases. CDR3 residues: CASRPGTGVEPQHF. The CDR3 DNA reads as TGCGCCAGCAGGCCCGGGACAGGGGTAGAGCCCCAGCATTTT.

This clone occurred once. This chain joins TRBV30 and TRBJ1-1; TRBD1 agrees at 7 bases. J lost 1 base, V lost 7 bases, and 6 bases had no gene match. Germline V gene sequence: CDR1 GTSNPN, CDR2 SVGIG (reference sequence). There are 13 residues in the CDR3. The CDR3 spells CASKWTGNTEAFF. CDR3 DNA sequence: TGTGCCTCGAAATGGACAGGGAACACTGAAGCTTTCTTT.